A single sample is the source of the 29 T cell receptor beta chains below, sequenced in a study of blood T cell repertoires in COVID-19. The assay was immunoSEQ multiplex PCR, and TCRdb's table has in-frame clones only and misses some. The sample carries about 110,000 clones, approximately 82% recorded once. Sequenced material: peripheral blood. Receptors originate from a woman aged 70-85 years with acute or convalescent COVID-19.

CDR3 nucleotides: TGCAGCGTTGGAGGCCGTGGGTTCACCGGGGAGCTGTTTTTT. Amino acids: CSVGGRGFTGELFF. The chain links TRBV29-1 to TRBJ2-2; D is unclear. V was shortened by 4 bases and J by 4 bases, with 13 bases between the two germline ends. Germline V gene data show CDR1 as SQVTM and CDR2 as ANQGSEA. The CDR3 has 14 residues.

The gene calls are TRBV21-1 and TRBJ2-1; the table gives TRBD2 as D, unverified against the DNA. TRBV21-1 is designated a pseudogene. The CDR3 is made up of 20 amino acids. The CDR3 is CASSALRLAGVSAPYNEQFF. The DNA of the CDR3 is TGTGCCAGCTCAGCCCTCAGACTAGCGGGAGTGTCTGCCCCCTACAATGAGCAGTTCTTC.

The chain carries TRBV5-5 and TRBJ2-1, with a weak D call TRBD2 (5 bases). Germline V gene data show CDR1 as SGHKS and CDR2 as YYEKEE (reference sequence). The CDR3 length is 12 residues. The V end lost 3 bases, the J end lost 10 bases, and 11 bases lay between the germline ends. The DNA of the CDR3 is TGTGCCAGCAGCTCCACTAGTGCCGAGCAGTTCTTC. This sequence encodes CASSSTSAEQFF.

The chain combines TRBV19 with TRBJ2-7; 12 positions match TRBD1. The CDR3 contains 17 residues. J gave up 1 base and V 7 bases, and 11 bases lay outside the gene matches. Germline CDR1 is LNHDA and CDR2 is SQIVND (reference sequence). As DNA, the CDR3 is TGTGCCAGTAACCTACCGGGACAGGGGGCGAGGTCCTACGAGCAGTACGTC. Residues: CASNLPGQGARSYEQYV.

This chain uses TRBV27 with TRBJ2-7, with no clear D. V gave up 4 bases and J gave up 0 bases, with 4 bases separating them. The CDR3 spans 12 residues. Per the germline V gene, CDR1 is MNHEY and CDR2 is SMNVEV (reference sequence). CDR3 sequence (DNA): TGTGCCAGCAGTTCCGGCTCCTACGAGCAGTACTTC. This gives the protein CASSSGSYEQYF.

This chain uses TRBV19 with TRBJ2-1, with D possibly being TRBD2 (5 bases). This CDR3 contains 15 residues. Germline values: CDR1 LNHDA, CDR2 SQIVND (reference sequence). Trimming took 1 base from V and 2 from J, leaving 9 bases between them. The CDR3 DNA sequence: TGTGCCAGTAGTATAGCCGGGAAACCCTACAATGAGCAGTTCTTC. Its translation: CASSIAGKPYNEQFF.

In DNA form, the CDR3 reads TGTGCCAGTAGCATGTCGAATGCAGGGGCCCAGCATTTT. Protein sequence: CASSMSNAGAQHF. This sequence joins TRBV19 and TRBJ1-5; D might be TRBD1 (6 bases). This CDR3 contains 13 residues. Germline V gene lookup returns CDR1 LNHDA and CDR2 SQIVND (reference sequence). V lost 6 bases and J 11 bases, leaving 17 bases between the germline ends.

CDR3 amino acids: CAWSAGRGFGYTF. CDR3 sequence (DNA): TGTGCCTGGAGTGCCGGCAGGGGGTTTGGCTACACCTTC. The chain carries TRBV30 and TRBJ1-2; 7 bases are shared with TRBD1. Germline CDR1 and CDR2: GTSNPN and SVGIG (reference sequence). CDR3 length: 13 residues. V lost 1 base, J lost 7 bases, and 6 bases stayed unmatched. The entire variable domain, with the rest obtained from reference TRBV30 and TRBJ1-2, is as follows: SQTIHQWPATLVQPVGSPLSLECTVEGTSNPNLYWYRQAAGRGLQLLFYSVGIGQISSEVPQNLSASRPQDRQFILSSKKLLLSDSGFYLCAWSAGRGFGYTFGSGTRLTVV.

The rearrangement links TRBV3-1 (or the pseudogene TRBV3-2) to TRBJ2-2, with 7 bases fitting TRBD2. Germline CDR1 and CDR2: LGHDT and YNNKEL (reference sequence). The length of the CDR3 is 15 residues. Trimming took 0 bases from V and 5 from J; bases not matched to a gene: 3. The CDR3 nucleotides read TGTGCCAGCAGCCAAGACGCGGGGGTGACCGGGGAGCTGTTTTTT. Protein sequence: CASSQDAGVTGELFF.

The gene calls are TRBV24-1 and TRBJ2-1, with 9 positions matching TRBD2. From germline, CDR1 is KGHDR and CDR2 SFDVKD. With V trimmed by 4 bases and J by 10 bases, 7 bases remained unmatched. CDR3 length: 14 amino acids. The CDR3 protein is CATSEISGSPEQFF. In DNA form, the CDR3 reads TGTGCCACCAGTGAGATTAGCGGGAGTCCCGAGCAGTTCTTC.

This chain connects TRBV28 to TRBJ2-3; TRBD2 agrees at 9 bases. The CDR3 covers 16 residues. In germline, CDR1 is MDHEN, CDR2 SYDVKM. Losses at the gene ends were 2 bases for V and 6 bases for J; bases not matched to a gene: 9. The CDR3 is CASSLASGARADTQYF. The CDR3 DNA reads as TGTGCCAGCAGTTTAGCTAGCGGGGCCCGGGCCGATACGCAGTATTTT.

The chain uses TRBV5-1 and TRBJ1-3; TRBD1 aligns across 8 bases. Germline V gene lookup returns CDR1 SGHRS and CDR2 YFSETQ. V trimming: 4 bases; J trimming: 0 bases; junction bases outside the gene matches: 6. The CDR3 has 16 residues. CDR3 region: CASSGGQESSGNTIYF. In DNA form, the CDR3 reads TGCGCCAGCAGCGGGGGACAGGAGAGCTCTGGAAACACCATATATTTT.

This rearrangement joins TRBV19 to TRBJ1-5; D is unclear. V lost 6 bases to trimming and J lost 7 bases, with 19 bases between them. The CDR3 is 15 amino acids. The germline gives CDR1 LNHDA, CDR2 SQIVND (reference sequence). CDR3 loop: CASRESGPKGQPQHF. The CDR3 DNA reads TGTGCCAGTAGGGAAAGCGGGCCTAAAGGGCAGCCCCAGCATTTT.

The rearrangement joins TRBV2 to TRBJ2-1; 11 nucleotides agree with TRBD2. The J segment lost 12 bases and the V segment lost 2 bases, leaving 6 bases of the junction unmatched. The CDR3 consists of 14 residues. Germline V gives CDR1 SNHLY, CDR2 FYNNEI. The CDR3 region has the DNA TGTGCCAGCAGTGAAACTAGCGGGGGCCCCTCGCAGTTCTTC. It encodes CASSETSGGPSQFF.

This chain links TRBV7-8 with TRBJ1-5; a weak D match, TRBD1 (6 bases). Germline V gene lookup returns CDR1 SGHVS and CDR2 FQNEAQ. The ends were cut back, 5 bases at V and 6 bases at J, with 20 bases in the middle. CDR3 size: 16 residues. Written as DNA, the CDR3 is TGTGCCAGCAGCCTACTGGACAGTAAAAGTGGTCAGCCCCAGCATTTT. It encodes CASSLLDSKSGQPQHF. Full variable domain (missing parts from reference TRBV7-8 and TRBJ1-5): GAGVSQSPRYKVAKRGQDVALRCDPISGHVSLFWYQQALGQGPEFLTYFQNEAQLDKSGLPSDRFFAERPEGSVSTLKIQRTQQEDSAVYLCASSLLDSKSGQPQHFGDGTRLSIL.

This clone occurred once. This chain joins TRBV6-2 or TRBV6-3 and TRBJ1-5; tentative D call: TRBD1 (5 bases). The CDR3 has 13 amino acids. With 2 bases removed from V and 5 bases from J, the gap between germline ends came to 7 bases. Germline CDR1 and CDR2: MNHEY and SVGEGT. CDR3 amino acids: CASSYEGDQPQHF. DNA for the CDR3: TGTGCCAGCAGTTACGAAGGGGATCAGCCCCAGCATTTT.

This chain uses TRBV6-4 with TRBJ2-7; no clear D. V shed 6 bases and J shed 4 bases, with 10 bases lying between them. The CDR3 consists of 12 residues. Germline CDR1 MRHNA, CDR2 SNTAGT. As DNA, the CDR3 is TGTGCCAGCAGCGCCGCCCAGTACGAGCAGTACTTC. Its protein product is CASSAAQYEQYF.

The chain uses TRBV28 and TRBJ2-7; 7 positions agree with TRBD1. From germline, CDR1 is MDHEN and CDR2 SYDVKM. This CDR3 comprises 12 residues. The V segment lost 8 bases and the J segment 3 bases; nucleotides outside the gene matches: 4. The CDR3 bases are TGTGCCAGCTTCGGGGACAGCTACGAGCAGTACGTC. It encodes CASFGDSYEQYV.

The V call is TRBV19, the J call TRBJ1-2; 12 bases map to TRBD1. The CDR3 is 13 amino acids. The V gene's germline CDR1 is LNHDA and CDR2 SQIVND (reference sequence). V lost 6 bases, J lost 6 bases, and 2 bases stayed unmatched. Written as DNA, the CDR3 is TGTGCCAGTAGGGGGACAGGGGGCAATGGCTACACCTTC. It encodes CASRGTGGNGYTF.

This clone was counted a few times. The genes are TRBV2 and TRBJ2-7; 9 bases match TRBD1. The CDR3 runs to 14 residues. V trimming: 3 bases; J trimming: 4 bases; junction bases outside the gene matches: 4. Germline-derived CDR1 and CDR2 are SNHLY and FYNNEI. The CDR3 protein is CASSEWTGVYEQYF. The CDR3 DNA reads TGTGCCAGCAGTGAGTGGACAGGGGTATACGAGCAGTACTTC. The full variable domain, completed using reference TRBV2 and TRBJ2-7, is EPEVTQTPSHQVTQMGQEVILRCVPISNHLYFYWYRQILGQKVEFLVSFYNNEISEKSEIFDDQFSVERPDGSNFTLKIRSTKLEDSAMYFCASSEWTGVYEQYFGPGTRLTVT.

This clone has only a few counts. CDR3 residues: CASSTEDRWNTEAFF. The CDR3 nucleotides read TGTGCCAGTAGTACCGAGGACAGATGGAACACTGAAGCTTTCTTT. V gene TRBV19 combines with J gene TRBJ1-1; D is perhaps TRBD1 (6 bases). V was trimmed by 4 bases and J by 1 base, leaving 13 bases between them. Germline V gene data show CDR1 as LNHDA and CDR2 as SQIVND (reference sequence). The CDR3 has 15 residues.

CDR3 residues: CAISESRQGSEKLFF. The CDR3 nucleotides read TGTGCCATCAGTGAGTCGAGGCAGGGAAGTGAAAAACTGTTTTTT. The chain combines TRBV10-3 with TRBJ1-4, with D perhaps matching TRBD1 (5 bases). V dropped 0 bases and J dropped 7 bases, with 12 bases sitting between them. The germline gives CDR1 ENHRY, CDR2 SYGVKD. The CDR3 is made up of 15 amino acids.

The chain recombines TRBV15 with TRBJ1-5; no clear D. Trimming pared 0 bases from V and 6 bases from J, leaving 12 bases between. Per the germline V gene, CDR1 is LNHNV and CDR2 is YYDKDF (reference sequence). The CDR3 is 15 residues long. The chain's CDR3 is CATSRDKQPSQPQHF. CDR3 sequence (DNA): TGTGCCACCAGCAGAGACAAACAGCCCAGTCAGCCCCAGCATTTT.

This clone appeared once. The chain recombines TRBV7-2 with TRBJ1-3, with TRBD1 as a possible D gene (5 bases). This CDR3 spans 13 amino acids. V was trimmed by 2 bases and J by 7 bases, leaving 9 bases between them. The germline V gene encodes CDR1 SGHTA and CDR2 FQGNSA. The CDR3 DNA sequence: TGTGCCAGCAGCTTATCGACAGTTAACACCATATATTTT. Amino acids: CASSLSTVNTIYF.

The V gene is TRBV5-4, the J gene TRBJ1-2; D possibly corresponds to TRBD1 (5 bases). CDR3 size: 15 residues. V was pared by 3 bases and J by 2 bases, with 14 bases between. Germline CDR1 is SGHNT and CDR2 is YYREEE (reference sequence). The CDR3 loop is CASSYPRGSNYGYTF. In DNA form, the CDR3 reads TGTGCCAGCAGCTACCCTAGGGGATCCAACTATGGCTACACCTTC.

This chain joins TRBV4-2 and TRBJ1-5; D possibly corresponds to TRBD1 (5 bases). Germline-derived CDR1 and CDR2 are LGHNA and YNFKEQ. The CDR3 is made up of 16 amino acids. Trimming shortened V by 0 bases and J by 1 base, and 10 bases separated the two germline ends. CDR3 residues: CASSQEQGTSNQPQHF. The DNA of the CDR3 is TGTGCCAGCAGCCAAGAGCAGGGAACGAGCAATCAGCCCCAGCATTTT.

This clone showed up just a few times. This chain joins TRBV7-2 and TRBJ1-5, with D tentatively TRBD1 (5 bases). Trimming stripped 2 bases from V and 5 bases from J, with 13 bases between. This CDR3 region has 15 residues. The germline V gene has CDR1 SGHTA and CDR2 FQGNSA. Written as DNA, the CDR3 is TGTGCCAGCAGCTTAAGGGGTGGAGTCGATCAGCCCCAGCATTTT. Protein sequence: CASSLRGGVDQPQHF.

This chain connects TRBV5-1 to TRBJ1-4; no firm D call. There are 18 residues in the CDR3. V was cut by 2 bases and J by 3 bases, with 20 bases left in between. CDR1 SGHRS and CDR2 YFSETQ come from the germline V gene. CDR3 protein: CASSFDTRRARANEKLFF. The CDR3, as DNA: TGCGCCAGCAGCTTCGACACCCGGCGGGCTAGAGCTAATGAAAAACTGTTTTTT.

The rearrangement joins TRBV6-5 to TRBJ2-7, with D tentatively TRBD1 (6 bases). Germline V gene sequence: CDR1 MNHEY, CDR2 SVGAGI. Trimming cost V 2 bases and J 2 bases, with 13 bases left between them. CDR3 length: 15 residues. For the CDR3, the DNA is TGTGCCAGCAGTTACGGGGTGACAGGAACCTACGAGCAGTACTTC. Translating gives CASSYGVTGTYEQYF.